These 27 T cell receptor beta chains share one sample of origin, sequenced in a study of OX40 agonist ivuxolimab in advanced cancers. The method was immunoSEQ multiplex PCR; TCRdb's version includes in-frame clones alone and lacks a portion of them. The table has about 61,000 clones, under 90% seen once. The sample here was CD4+ or CD8+ T cells sorted from blood, taken in a trial of the OX40 agonist ivuxolimab. The receptors here all came from an adult with an advanced solid tumor such as melanoma, head and neck, liver or kidney cancer.

The chain recombines TRBV6-4 with TRBJ1-2, with D possibly being TRBD1 (5 bases). Per the germline V gene, CDR1 is MRHNA and CDR2 is SNTAGT. Deletions cut 7 bases from V and 4 bases from J, with 16 bases between. This CDR3 has 14 amino acids. Here the CDR3 reads CASKPGGAVYGYTF. The CDR3, as DNA: TGTGCCAGCAAGCCTGGGGGAGCGGTCTATGGCTACACCTTC.

V gene TRBV6-6 combines with J gene TRBJ2-6; no clear D. The germline CDR1 and CDR2 sequences are MNHNY and SVGAGI (reference sequence). The V end lost 7 bases, the J end lost 2 bases, and 12 bases lay between the germline ends. The CDR3 runs 15 residues. CDR3 nucleotide sequence: TGTGCCAGCACCCCTCCAGTCCCTGGGGCCAACGTCCTGACTTTC. Translated, it gives CASTPPVPGANVLTF.

The CDR3 nucleotides are TGTGCCAGCAGCTTAGGTGGACAGGGAGAAAAACTGTTTTTT. Its protein product is CASSLGGQGEKLFF. The J gene is TRBJ1-4, the V gene TRBV7-9, with TRBD1 identical over 8 bases. V shed 1 base and J 8 bases; nucleotides not matched to a gene: 3. The CDR3 length is 14 residues. From germline, CDR1 is SEHNR and CDR2 FQNEAQ (reference sequence).

The genes are TRBV16 and TRBJ1-3; D call uncertain. Germline CDR1 and CDR2: KGHSY and FQNENV. V was clipped by 0 bases and J by 0 bases, with 6 bases between them. The CDR3 contains 15 residues. The CDR3 protein is CASSQSRFSGNTIYF. The CDR3 DNA is TGTGCCAGCAGCCAATCGCGATTCTCTGGAAACACCATATATTTT. The full variable domain, its missing parts supplied by reference TRBV16 and TRBJ1-3, is GEEVAQTPKHLVRGEGQKAKLYCAPIKGHSYVFWYQQVLKNEFKFLISFQNENVFDETGMPKERFSAKCLPNSPCSLEIQATKLEDSAVYFCASSQSRFSGNTIYFGEGSWLTVV.

This clone was recorded only once. The V gene is TRBV4-1, the J gene TRBJ2-3, with TRBD2 identical over 9 bases. Per the germline V gene, CDR1 is MGHRA and CDR2 is YSYEKL. Trimming removed 1 base from V and 5 bases from J; junction bases left unmatched: 7. The CDR3 consists of 16 residues. In nucleotides, the CDR3 is TGCGCCAGCAGCCAAGGGCGGGAGGGCCGGAGAGATACGCAGTATTTT. It is translated as CASSQGREGRRDTQYF.

The V and J genes are TRBV11-2 and TRBJ2-7, with D hard to call. Germline-derived CDR1 and CDR2 are SGHAT and FQNNGV. Trimming pared 0 bases from V and 7 bases from J, leaving 10 bases between. The CDR3 loop spans 13 amino acids. As DNA, the CDR3 is TGTGCCAGCAGCTTAGAGCTGCGCGTAGAGCAGTACTTC. It is translated as CASSLELRVEQYF. Looking up the rest from reference TRBV11-2 and TRBJ2-7 gives the full variable domain: EAGVAQSPRYKIIEKRQSVAFWCNPISGHATLYWYQQILGQGPKLLIQFQNNGVVDDSQLPKDRFSAERLKGVDSTLKIQPAKLEDSAVYLCASSLELRVEQYFGPGTRLTVT.

The rearrangement uses TRBV5-4 and TRBJ2-1, with TRBD2 as a possible D gene (6 bases). The germline V gene has CDR1 SGHNT and CDR2 YYREEE (reference sequence). V was trimmed by 4 bases and J by 0 bases, leaving 17 bases between them. The CDR3 consists of 17 residues. The DNA of the CDR3 is TGTGCCAGCAGCAACCCACTAGCATCGCGCTCCTACAATGAGCAGTTCTTC. Protein sequence: CASSNPLASRSYNEQFF.

The rearrangement links TRBV19 to TRBJ1-5, with 8 bases that match TRBD1. This CDR3 comprises 14 residues. Germline CDR1 and CDR2: LNHDA and SQIVND (reference sequence). Trimming removed 6 bases from V and 3 bases from J; junction bases left unmatched: 4. CDR3 protein: CASSQGQANQPQHF. The CDR3 DNA is TGTGCCAGTAGCCAGGGACAGGCCAATCAGCCCCAGCATTTT. Filled out from reference TRBV19 and TRBJ1-5, the complete variable domain reads DGGITQSPKYLFRKEGQNVTLSCEQNLNHDAMYWYRQDPGQGLRLIYYSQIVNDFQKGDIAEGYSVSREKKESFPLTVTSAQKNPTAFYLCASSQGQANQPQHFGDGTRLSIL.

CDR3 residues: CASSQEVTGDTEAFF. CDR3 coding DNA: TGCGCCAGCAGCCAAGAAGTGACCGGAGACACTGAAGCTTTCTTT. This chain connects TRBV4-1 to TRBJ1-1; no reliable D call. CDR1 MGHRA and CDR2 YSYEKL come from the germline V gene. V lost 0 bases and J 3 bases, leaving 11 bases between the germline ends. The CDR3 loop spans 15 amino acids.

The chain recombines TRBV2 with TRBJ1-1, with D tentatively TRBD1 (5 bases). Between the trimmed V and J ends, which lost 11 bases and 1 base, there was a span of 14 bases. The CDR3 is 13 amino acids. In germline, CDR1 is SNHLY, CDR2 FYNNEI. CDR3 in DNA: TGTGCCTCCGAGGGGCGGTCGAACACTGAAGCTTTCTTT. The encoded protein is CASEGRSNTEAFF. Full variable domain (remainder filled in from reference TRBV2 and TRBJ1-1): EPEVTQTPSHQVTQMGQEVILRCVPISNHLYFYWYRQILGQKVEFLVSFYNNEISEKSEIFDDQFSVERPDGSNFTLKIRSTKLEDSAMYFCASEGRSNTEAFFGQGTRLTVV.

This clone was detected only a few times. The CDR3 DNA sequence: TGTGCCAGCAGCTTAGACACTGAAGCTTTCTTT. Residues: CASSLDTEAFF. This chain connects TRBV7-9 to TRBJ1-1; no definite D call. CDR3 length: 11 amino acids. Germline V lookup: CDR1 SEHNR, CDR2 FQNEAQ (reference sequence). V was pared by 1 base and J by 3 bases, with 0 bases between.

The chain joins TRBV7-2 to TRBJ1-1; the D is unclear. The CDR3 is 15 amino acids. Trimming shortened V by 1 base and J by 1 base, and 10 bases separated the two germline ends. CDR1 and CDR2 (germline): SGHTA, FQGNSA. The CDR3 is CASSLVAGENTEAFF. In DNA form, the CDR3 reads TGTGCCAGCAGCTTAGTGGCTGGGGAGAACACTGAAGCTTTCTTT.

This clone has just a few counts. V usage is TRBV30 and J usage is TRBJ2-1; 8 bases agree with TRBD2. The CDR3 length is 13 residues. V lost 2 bases, J lost 8 bases, and 5 bases stayed unmatched. The germline gives CDR1 GTSNPN, CDR2 SVGIG (reference sequence). CDR3 sequence reads: CAWSRGGRDEQFF. Written as DNA, the CDR3 is TGTGCCTGGAGTCGGGGGGGTCGGGATGAGCAGTTCTTC.

This clone was seen just once. The V call is TRBV5-4, the J call TRBJ2-2; D is perhaps TRBD1 or TRBD2 (5 bases each). CDR3 length: 16 residues. Trimming stripped 0 bases from V and 4 bases from J, with 13 bases between. The germline V gene has CDR1 SGHNT and CDR2 YYREEE (reference sequence). The CDR3 region is CASSLAGLGTTGELFF. The CDR3 coding sequence is TGTGCCAGCAGCTTGGCAGGATTGGGGACCACCGGGGAGCTGTTTTTT.

This clone was recorded once. The chain combines TRBV7-9 with TRBJ2-3, with D unresolved. This CDR3 is built from 14 residues. V was cut by 4 bases and J by 2 bases, with 10 bases left in between. In germline, CDR1 is SEHNR, CDR2 FQNEAQ (reference sequence). The CDR3 reads CASSSQLLTDTQYF. CDR3 nucleotide sequence: TGTGCCAGCAGCTCACAGCTCCTCACAGATACGCAGTATTTT.

This rearrangement joins TRBV5-4 to TRBJ2-1; 8 bases are shared with TRBD1. The CDR3 contains 18 residues. Trimming cost V 4 bases and J 2 bases; bases outside gene matches: 14. Germline V CDR1 and CDR2: SGHNT, YYREEE (reference sequence). The CDR3 sequence is CASSPGTGHFEPYNEQFF. Written as DNA, the CDR3 is TGTGCCAGCAGCCCGGGGACAGGACACTTCGAACCCTACAATGAGCAGTTCTTC. Full variable domain (missing parts from reference TRBV5-4 and TRBJ2-1): ETGVTQSPTHLIKTRGQQVTLRCSSQSGHNTVSWYQQALGQGPQFIFQYYREEENGRGNFPPRFSGLQFPNYSSELNVNALELDDSALYLCASSPGTGHFEPYNEQFFGPGTRLTVL.

The gene calls are TRBV7-9 and TRBJ1-5; D uncertain. This CDR3 has 12 amino acids. Per the germline V gene, CDR1 is SEHNR and CDR2 is FQNEAQ (reference sequence). Trimming took 2 bases from V and 9 from J, leaving 8 bases between them. CDR3 coding DNA: TGTGCCAGCAGCTTACTTCTGGGGCCCCAGCATTTT. It codes for CASSLLLGPQHF.

The V call is TRBV6-1, the J call TRBJ1-5; no definite D call. The CDR3 spans 14 residues. CDR1 and CDR2 (germline): MNHNS, SASEGT. The V and J ends lost 4 bases and 7 bases respectively, with 14 bases between them. CDR3 nucleotide sequence: TGTGCCAGCAGTGGGGAAAGGTGGTCCCAGCCCCAGCATTTT. Protein product: CASSGERWSQPQHF.

The rearrangement uses TRBV1 and TRBJ2-5; whether TRBD2, the table's D call, matches the DNA was not checked. TRBV1 is flagged as a pseudogene. This CDR3 is 17 amino acids long. DNA of the CDR3: TGCACCAGCAGCCAAGAGCGGCGTGGGGGGGACAAAGAGACCCAGTACTTC. Amino acids: CTSSQERRGGDKETQYF.

This chain connects TRBV10-3 to TRBJ2-1; TRBD1 agrees at 10 bases. The V segment lost 4 bases and the J segment 8 bases; nucleotides outside the gene matches: 11. This CDR3 is 16 amino acids long. CDR1 is ENHRY and CDR2 is SYGVKD in the germline V gene. The CDR3 DNA reads TGTGCCATCAGTGGGTTGGGACAGGGGATTACGGATGAGCAGTTCTTC. Translation: CAISGLGQGITDEQFF.

J is TRBJ1-1 and V is TRBV9; D is unresolved. Trimming removed 1 base at V and 3 bases at J, with 7 bases between. The germline gives CDR1 SGDLS, CDR2 YYNGEE. CDR3 length equals 13 residues. The chain's CDR3 is CASSVTVDTEAFF. CDR3 bases: TGTGCCAGCAGCGTAACGGTGGACACTGAAGCTTTCTTT.

This chain uses TRBV9 with TRBJ2-1; D perhaps matches TRBD1 (6 bases). CDR3 length: 16 amino acids. V gave up 4 bases and J gave up 8 bases, with 22 bases separating them. Germline-derived CDR1 and CDR2 are SGDLS and YYNGEE. As DNA, the CDR3 is TGTGCCAGCAGCCCACGACAGGACCCCTTGGGGGATGAGCAGTTCTTC. The encoded protein is CASSPRQDPLGDEQFF.

This clone was seen a single time. The rearrangement links TRBV5-1 to TRBJ2-7; D not resolved. The germline CDR1 and CDR2 sequences are SGHRS and YFSETQ. Trimming left V 2 bases short and J 5 bases short, with 11 bases between. The CDR3 loop spans 13 amino acids. CDR3 sequence (DNA): TGCGCCAGCAGCTTACCAGTTGTCAACGAGCAGTACTTC. It translates to CASSLPVVNEQYF.

This sequence joins TRBV28 and TRBJ1-6; D is possibly TRBD1 (5 bases). Germline assignment: CDR1 MDHEN and CDR2 SYDVKM. Trimming removed 6 bases at V and 6 bases at J, with 15 bases between. The CDR3 loop spans 15 amino acids. The CDR3 is CASRSSTAINSPLHF. The CDR3 DNA is TGTGCCAGCAGATCCTCGACAGCAATTAATTCACCCCTCCACTTT.

This rearrangement joins TRBV15 to TRBJ2-4; D perhaps matches TRBD2 (6 bases). Germline V CDR1 and CDR2: LNHNV, YYDKDF (reference sequence). V was pared by 0 bases and J by 0 bases, with 18 bases between. The CDR3 has 19 amino acids. The CDR3 DNA is TGTGCCACCAGCAGAGATTCGGGGGATGGCTCCTTAGCCAAAAACATTCAGTACTTC. Amino acid sequence: CATSRDSGDGSLAKNIQYF.

The chain has TRBV4-3 and TRBJ2-3; 8 positions match TRBD2. The junction had 7 bases not matched to a gene; V was cut back by 1 base and J by 1 base. The germline CDR1 and CDR2 sequences are LGHNA and YSLEER. The CDR3 spans 17 residues. As DNA, the CDR3 is TGCGCCAGCAGCCAAGCCCTTACAGCGGGAGGCACAGATACGCAGTATTTT. Translation: CASSQALTAGGTDTQYF.

The chain has TRBV30 and TRBJ2-5, with D uncertain. Germline V gene data show CDR1 as GTSNPN and CDR2 as SVGIG (reference sequence). The V gene lost 2 bases and the J gene lost 5 bases, with 9 bases spanning the gap. The CDR3 length is 12 residues. The CDR3 DNA follows: TGTGCCTGGAGTCGTACCAGGGAGACCCAGTACTTC. Translating it yields CAWSRTRETQYF.